This T cell receptor beta chain was obtained from a study of circulating CD8 cells and anti-PD-1 response in melanoma. The study, taken as a whole, reports: Subset repertoires were largely private at M1, with under 7% shared.

This clonotype was seen a few times. As yet, its antigen is unknown. A read error may be the cause here, since a much bigger clone is one base away. The CDR3 totals 14 residues. In germline, CDR1 is SGDLS, CDR2 YYNGEE. Four subsets defined by PD-1 and/or TIGIT were sorted from live CD3+CD8+TCRalphabeta+ cells. The QIAseq Immune Repertoire TCR panel built the libraries from around 15 ng of total RNA. TCRdb reprocessed the reads via MiXCR and lists one record per CDR3 protein. The table includes 1,200 or so distinct CDR3 sequences, approximately 9.9% detected once. Sequencing was performed on CD8+ T cells from PBMCs, taken at baseline or after one month of anti-PD-1 therapy (not recorded which). The clonotype comes from a human donor with melanoma. V and J are TRBV9 and TRBJ1-3; no firm D call. CDR3 residues: CASSVEPAGNTIHF. CDR3 nucleotides: TGTGCCAGCAGCGTAGAACCGGCTGGAAACACCATACATTTT. The variable domain in full, completed from reference TRBV9 and TRBJ1-3, reads DSGVTQTPKHLITATGQRVTLRCSPRSGDLSVYWYQQSLDQGLQFLIQYYNGEERAKGNILERFSAQQFPDLHSELNLSSLELGDSALYFCASSVEPAGNTIHFGEGSWLTVV.